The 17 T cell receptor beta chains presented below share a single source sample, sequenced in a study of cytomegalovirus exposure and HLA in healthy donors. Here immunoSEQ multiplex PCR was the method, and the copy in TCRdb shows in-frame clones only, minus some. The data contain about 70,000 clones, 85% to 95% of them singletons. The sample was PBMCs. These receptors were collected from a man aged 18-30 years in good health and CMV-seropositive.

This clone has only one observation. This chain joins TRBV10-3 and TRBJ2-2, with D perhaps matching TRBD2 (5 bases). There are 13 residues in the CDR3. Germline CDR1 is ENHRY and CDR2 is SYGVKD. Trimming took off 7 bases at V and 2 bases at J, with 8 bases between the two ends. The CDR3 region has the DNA TGTGCCATCACCGGGGTTAACACCGGGGAGCTGTTTTTT. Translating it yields CAITGVNTGELFF.

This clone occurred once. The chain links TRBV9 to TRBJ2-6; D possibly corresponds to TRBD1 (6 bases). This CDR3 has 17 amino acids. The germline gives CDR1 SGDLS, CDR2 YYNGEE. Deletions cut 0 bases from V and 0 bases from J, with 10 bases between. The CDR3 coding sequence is TGTGCCAGCAGCGTAGATGTCAGGGGCTCTGGGGCCAACGTCCTGACTTTC. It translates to CASSVDVRGSGANVLTF.

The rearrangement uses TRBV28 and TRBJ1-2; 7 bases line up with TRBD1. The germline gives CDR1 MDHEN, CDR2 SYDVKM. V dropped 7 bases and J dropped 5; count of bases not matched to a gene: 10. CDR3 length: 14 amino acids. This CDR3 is CASTFPGQNYGYTF. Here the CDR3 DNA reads TGTGCCAGCACCTTCCCGGGACAGAATTATGGCTACACCTTC.

CDR3 bases: TGTGCCTGGAGTGCGGATACGCAGTATTTT. This encodes CAWSADTQYF. This chain links TRBV30 with TRBJ2-3; no firm D call. The CDR3 sequence is 10 residues long. Deletions cut 1 base from V and 6 bases from J, with 2 bases between. The germline gives CDR1 GTSNPN, CDR2 SVGIG (reference sequence).

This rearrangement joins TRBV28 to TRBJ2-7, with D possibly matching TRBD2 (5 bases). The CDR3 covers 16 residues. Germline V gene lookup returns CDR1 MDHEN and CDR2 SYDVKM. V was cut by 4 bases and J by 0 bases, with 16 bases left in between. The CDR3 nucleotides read TGTGCCAGCAGTTCACCCACTAGTCCTTCCTCCTACGAGCAGTACTTC. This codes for CASSSPTSPSSYEQYF.

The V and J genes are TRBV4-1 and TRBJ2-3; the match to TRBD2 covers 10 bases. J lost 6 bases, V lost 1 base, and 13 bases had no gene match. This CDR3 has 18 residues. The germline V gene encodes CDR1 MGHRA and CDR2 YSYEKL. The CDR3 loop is CASSQAPPASGSYDTQYF. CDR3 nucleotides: TGCGCCAGCAGCCAAGCTCCCCCGGCTAGCGGGAGTTATGATACGCAGTATTTT.

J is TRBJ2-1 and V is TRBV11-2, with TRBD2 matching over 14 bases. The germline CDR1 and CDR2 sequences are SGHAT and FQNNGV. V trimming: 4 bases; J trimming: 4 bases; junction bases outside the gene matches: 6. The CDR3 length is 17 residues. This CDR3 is CASSSTGLAGGYNEQFF. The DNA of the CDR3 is TGTGCCAGCAGCTCCACTGGACTAGCGGGAGGATACAATGAGCAGTTCTTC. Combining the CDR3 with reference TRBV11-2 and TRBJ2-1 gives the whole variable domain EAGVAQSPRYKIIEKRQSVAFWCNPISGHATLYWYQQILGQGPKLLIQFQNNGVVDDSQLPKDRFSAERLKGVDSTLKIQPAKLEDSAVYLCASSSTGLAGGYNEQFFGPGTRLTVL.

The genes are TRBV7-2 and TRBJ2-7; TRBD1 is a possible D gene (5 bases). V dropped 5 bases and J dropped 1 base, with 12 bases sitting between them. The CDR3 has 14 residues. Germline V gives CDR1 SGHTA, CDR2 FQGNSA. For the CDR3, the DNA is TGTGCCAGCAGCCCGCACAGGCTTTCCTACGAGCAGTACTTC. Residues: CASSPHRLSYEQYF.

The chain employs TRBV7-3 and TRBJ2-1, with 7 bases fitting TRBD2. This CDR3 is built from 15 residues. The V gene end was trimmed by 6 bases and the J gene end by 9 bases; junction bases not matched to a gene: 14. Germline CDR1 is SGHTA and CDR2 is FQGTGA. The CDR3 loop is CASSPGRTRGGEQFF. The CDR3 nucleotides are TGTGCCAGCAGTCCAGGGCGGACTAGGGGCGGTGAGCAGTTCTTC.

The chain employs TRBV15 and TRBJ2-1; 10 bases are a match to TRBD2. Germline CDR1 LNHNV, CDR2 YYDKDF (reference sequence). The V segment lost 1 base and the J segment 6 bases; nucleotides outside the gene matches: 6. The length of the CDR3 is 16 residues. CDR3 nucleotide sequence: TGTGCCACCAGCAGAGTGTCTAGCGGGAGTGGCAATGAGCAGTTCTTC. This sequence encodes CATSRVSSGSGNEQFF.

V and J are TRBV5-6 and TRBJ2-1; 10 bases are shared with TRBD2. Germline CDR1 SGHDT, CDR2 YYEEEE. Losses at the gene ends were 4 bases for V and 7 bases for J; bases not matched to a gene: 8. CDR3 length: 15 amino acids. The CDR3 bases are TGTGCCAGCAGCCTAGCGGGAGCAGCTGGGAATGAGCAGTTCTTC. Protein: CASSLAGAAGNEQFF.

The CDR3 coding sequence is TGTGCCAGCAGCCTAGTTGGGGCCGAGCAGTACTTC. It codes for CASSLVGAEQYF. The chain links TRBV27 to TRBJ2-7, with D perhaps TRBD1 (5 bases). This CDR3 is 12 amino acids long. The V end lost 6 bases, the J end lost 6 bases, and 12 bases lay between the germline ends. Germline V gene data show CDR1 as MNHEY and CDR2 as SMNVEV (reference sequence).

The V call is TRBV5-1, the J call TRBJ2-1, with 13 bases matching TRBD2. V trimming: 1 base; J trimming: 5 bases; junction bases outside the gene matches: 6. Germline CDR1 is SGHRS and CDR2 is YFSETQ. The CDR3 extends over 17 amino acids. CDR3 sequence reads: CASSLSRGLAGDNEQFF. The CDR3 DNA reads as TGCGCCAGCAGCTTGTCCAGAGGACTAGCGGGAGACAATGAGCAGTTCTTC.

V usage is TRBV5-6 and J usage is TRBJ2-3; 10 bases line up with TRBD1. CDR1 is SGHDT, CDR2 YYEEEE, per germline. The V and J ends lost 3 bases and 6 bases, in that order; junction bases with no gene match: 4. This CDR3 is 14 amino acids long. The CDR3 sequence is CASSSGQGFDTQYF. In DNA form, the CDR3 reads TGTGCCAGCAGCTCGGGACAGGGGTTTGATACGCAGTATTTT.

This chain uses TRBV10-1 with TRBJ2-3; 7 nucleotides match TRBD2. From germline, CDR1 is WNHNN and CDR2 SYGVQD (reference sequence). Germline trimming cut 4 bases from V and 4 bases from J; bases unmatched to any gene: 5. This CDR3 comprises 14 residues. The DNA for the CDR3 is TGCGCCAGCAGTGGCGGGAGAGTCCCAGATACGCAGTATTTT. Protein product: CASSGGRVPDTQYF.

CDR3 bases: TGTGCCAGCAGTGAAGCGTGGGCTCGAGATACGCAGTATTTT. Its translation is CASSEAWARDTQYF. The rearrangement links TRBV2 to TRBJ2-3; D gene unclear. Looked up from germline, CDR1 is SNHLY and CDR2 is FYNNEI. This CDR3 comprises 14 residues. Trimming left V 0 bases short and J 5 bases short, with 9 bases between.

CDR3: CASSNPSAGGPGAGELFF. The CDR3 DNA reads TGCGCCAGCAGCAACCCTTCAGCGGGAGGACCTGGGGCCGGGGAGCTGTTTTTT. V gene TRBV5-1 combines with J gene TRBJ2-2, with 9 nucleotides matching TRBD2. Unmatched junction bases numbered 16, after V lost 4 bases and J lost 6 bases. Germline V lookup: CDR1 SGHRS, CDR2 YFSETQ. The CDR3 loop spans 18 amino acids.